The clone carrying this T cell receptor (beta chain) was recorded a few times. Its antigen is as yet unknown. The sample is drawn from a study of T cell repertoires in cytomegalovirus infection. Study-level background: Peptides in the study included HLA-C-restricted and HLA-B-restricted CMV epitopes. Study-wide findings and caveats: Accumulated public TCR beta family frequency recognized individuals carrying CMV together with the relevant HLA.

TCRdb redid the calling of the reads with MiXCR, one entry per CDR3 protein. The top ten clones hold around 20% of a sample with some 320,000 distinct CDR3 sequences, 25% to 35% of them seen once. The trim removed 1 base at V and 1 base at J, leaving 5 bases unmatched. The CDR3 runs 16 residues. The germline V gene encodes CDR1 MNHNY and CDR2 SVGAGI (reference sequence). The V call is TRBV6-6, the J call TRBJ1-1; TRBD1 matches at 8 bases. This TCR was sampled from a human donor in good health (CMV status not recorded). Some clones in this sample may be carry-over from other donors' samples. Sequences were derived from cultured PBMCs, sampled from culture after CMV antigen stimulation. The DNA of the CDR3 is TGTGCCAGCAGTTACTACGACAGGGGCTCGAACACTGAAGCTTTCTTT. Translation gives CASSYYDRGSNTEAFF.